This TCR beta chain was recovered during a study of graft-versus-host responses after intestinal transplantation. Sequenced by immunoSEQ multiplex PCR; TCRdb stores in-frame clones only, minus some. This sample has tens of thousands of clones, with over 80% found just once. The V gene's germline CDR1 is SGHDT and CDR2 YYEEEE. V lost 5 bases, J lost 11 bases, and 10 bases stayed unmatched. The CDR3 contains 12 residues. With regard to this clone: The antigen is unknown.

This chain joins TRBV5-6 and TRBJ2-7, with 7 bases fitting TRBD2. The clonotype was recovered from a human donor who was the organ donor for an intestinal transplant. Here the sequenced sample was unstimulated CD8+ T cells sorted from spleen or lymph node cells, taken before transplant. This chain's CDR3 is CASSSLGTNEYF. Written as DNA, the CDR3 is TGTGCCAGCAGTTCACTAGGGACTAATGAGTACTTC. The whole variable domain, filled in from reference TRBV5-6 and TRBJ2-7, reads DAGVTQSPTHLIKTRGQQVTLRCSPKSGHDTVSWYQQALGQGPQFIFQYYEEEERQRGNFPDRFSGHQFPNYSSELNVNALLLGDSALYLCASSSLGTNEYFGPGTRLTVT.